The rows below give T cell receptor beta chains drawn from one sample of a study of blood T cell repertoires in COVID-19. The protocol was immunoSEQ multiplex PCR, while the TCRdb copy is restricted to in-frame clones and leaves out a portion. The sample holds roughly 230,000 clones; 84% are singletons and the top ten take roughly a tenth. Sequenced material: peripheral blood. The source is a woman of 80 years or more with COVID-19, enrolled during active disease. Both conserved end residues are trimmed from each CDR3.

V gene: TRBV9
J gene: TRBJ2-5
CDR3 protein: ASSGLAEETQY

V gene: TRBV18
J gene: TRBJ1-4
CDR3 protein: ASSPGQPNEKLF

V gene: TRBV19
J gene: TRBJ1-5
CDR3 protein: ASSTLQGTHQPQH

V gene: TRBV10-3
J gene: TRBJ2-5
CDR3 protein: AISGGGGQRGETQY

V gene: TRBV5-5
J gene: TRBJ1-5
CDR3 protein: ASSPRTGGNQPQH

V gene: TRBV29-1
J gene: TRBJ1-1
CDR3 protein: SVSQGVTEAF

V gene: TRBV28
J gene: TRBJ2-4
CDR3 protein: ASSLQGMAKNIQY

V gene: TRBV2
J gene: TRBJ1-4
CDR3 protein: ASRRGAVGKLF

V gene: TRBV18
J gene: TRBJ2-6
CDR3 protein: ASSRPTSSGANVLT

V gene: TRBV29-1
J gene: TRBJ2-1
CDR3 protein: SVERGAGAGNEQF

V gene: TRBV7-9
J gene: TRBJ1-3
CDR3 protein: ASSILRGFSGNTIY

V gene: TRBV12-3/TRBV12-4
J gene: TRBJ1-4
CDR3 protein: ASTRGNEKLF

V gene: TRBV2
J gene: TRBJ2-5
CDR3 protein: ASTVREGRGETQY

V gene: TRBV19
J gene: TRBJ1-6
CDR3 protein: ATMDWGQNNSPLH

V gene: TRBV7-2
J gene: TRBJ2-1
CDR3 protein: ASSLLAPVTSNEQF

V gene: TRBV30
J gene: TRBJ1-4
CDR3 protein: AWRSGGMGEKLF

V gene: TRBV5-1
J gene: TRBJ2-1
CDR3 protein: ASSFRDTANEQF

V gene: TRBV28
J gene: TRBJ1-5
CDR3 protein: ASTSTGVVLRSNQPQH

V gene: TRBV2
J gene: TRBJ2-3
CDR3 protein: ASRYRATDTQY

V gene: TRBV19
J gene: TRBJ2-1
CDR3 protein: ASRRQGAYNEQF

V gene: TRBV11-3
J gene: TRBJ2-5
CDR3 protein: ASSLGQGEETQY

V gene: TRBV27
J gene: TRBJ2-7
CDR3 protein: ASSLDWGHTYEQY

V gene: TRBV6-6
J gene: TRBJ1-6
CDR3 protein: ASSPQRAPLH

V gene: TRBV6-2/TRBV6-3
J gene: TRBJ2-7
CDR3 protein: ASSYPPGSAAYEQY

V gene: TRBV18
J gene: TRBJ1-4
CDR3 protein: ASTRVLKGEKLF

V gene: TRBV7-2
J gene: TRBJ2-5
CDR3 protein: ASSLVLARQETQY

V gene: TRBV12-3/TRBV12-4
J gene: TRBJ1-3
CDR3 protein: ASSISRGNTIY

V gene: TRBV19
J gene: TRBJ2-5
CDR3 protein: ASNAGSSDQETQY

V gene: TRBV7-2
J gene: TRBJ2-6
CDR3 protein: ASSLAGGEANVLT

V gene: TRBV21-1
J gene: TRBJ2-7
CDR3 protein: ASRDRRDRGRYEQY

V gene: TRBV5-1
J gene: TRBJ1-1
CDR3 protein: ASSFGGSNTEAF

V gene: TRBV25-1
J gene: TRBJ2-2
CDR3 protein: ASRSREGSHTGELF

V gene: TRBV6-5
J gene: TRBJ1-3
CDR3 protein: ASRNAGGSGNTIY

V gene: TRBV6-5
J gene: TRBJ2-3
CDR3 protein: ASRLLQSTDTQY

V gene: TRBV4-1
J gene: TRBJ1-1
CDR3 protein: ASSQDWGEGTEAF

V gene: TRBV20-1
J gene: TRBJ1-2
CDR3 protein: SASRQGDPYT

V gene: TRBV4-2
J gene: TRBJ1-6
CDR3 protein: ASSQDPGQNSPLH

V gene: TRBV28
J gene: TRBJ1-3
CDR3 protein: ASSSQGAGGNTIY

V gene: TRBV5-4
J gene: TRBJ2-7
CDR3 protein: ASSGEGLYEQY

V gene: TRBV6-6
J gene: TRBJ1-1
CDR3 protein: ASSRQYEAF

V gene: TRBV6-5
J gene: TRBJ1-1
CDR3 protein: ASSYTGKFGAF

V gene: TRBV3-1/TRBV3-2
J gene: TRBJ1-3
CDR3 protein: ASSTPKTGYLGNTIY

V gene: TRBV7-2
J gene: TRBJ2-2
CDR3 protein: ASSFASGSNTGELF

V gene: TRBV24-1
J gene: TRBJ1-2
CDR3 protein: ATSDWTANYGYT

V gene: TRBV12-3/TRBV12-4
J gene: TRBJ1-1
CDR3 protein: ASQWEFNTEAF

V gene: TRBV21-1
J gene: TRBJ1-6
CDR3 protein: ASSPRSNRGQTQWSPLH

V gene: TRBV27
J gene: TRBJ2-3
CDR3 protein: ASSLMRPTDTQY

V gene: TRBV25-1
J gene: TRBJ2-1
CDR3 protein: ASSVAGGNNEQF